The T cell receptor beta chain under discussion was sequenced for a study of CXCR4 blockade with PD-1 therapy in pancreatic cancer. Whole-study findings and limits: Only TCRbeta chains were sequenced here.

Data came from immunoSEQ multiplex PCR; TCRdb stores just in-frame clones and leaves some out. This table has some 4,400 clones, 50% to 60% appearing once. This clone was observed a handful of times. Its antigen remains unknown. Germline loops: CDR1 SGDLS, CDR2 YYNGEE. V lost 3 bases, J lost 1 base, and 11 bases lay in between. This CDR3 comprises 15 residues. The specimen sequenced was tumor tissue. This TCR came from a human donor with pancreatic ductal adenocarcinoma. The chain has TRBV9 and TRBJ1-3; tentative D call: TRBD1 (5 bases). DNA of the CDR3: TGTGCCAGCAGCGCTAGACAGTCTTCTGGAAACACCATATATTTT. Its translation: CASSARQSSGNTIYF.